Included here is one TCR beta chain sequence, with context. In the source study's methods: Reference gene primer amplification in the assay estimated nucleated cell counts. Here immunoSEQ multiplex PCR was the method, and the copy in TCRdb shows in-frame clones only, minus some. V and J calls plus clone size are reproduced from that table; the DNA served to infer D and trimming. Altogether more than 85,000 clones are present, approximately 92% being singletons, with the ten largest covering around 5.4%. The length of the CDR3 is 14 residues. Germline V gene lookup returns CDR1 LGHDT and CDR2 YNNKEL (reference sequence). V lost 2 bases, J lost 2 bases, and 7 bases lay in between. The record originates from a study of blood T cell repertoires in COVID-19. In the study overall: Spain, Italy and the United States supplied samples that represented acute and convalescent COVID-19. PBMCs, B-cell-depleted T cells, or T cells provided the cDNA or gDNA that made up the material.

Sequencing input: peripheral blood. V usage is TRBV3-1 (or the pseudogene TRBV3-2) and J usage is TRBJ1-3, with D possibly being TRBD1 (5 bases). The sequence came from a man in his 70s with acute or convalescent COVID-19. CDR3 loop: CASSQSRAGNTIYF. The CDR3, as DNA: TGTGCCAGCAGCCAATCCAGGGCTGGAAACACCATATATTTT.